The sequence of this TCR beta chain was determined in a study of T cell repertoires in cytomegalovirus infection. Study information: From public TCR beta signatures came an indication of both CMV infection and matching HLA type.

This CDR3 spans 13 amino acids. Germline V gene data show CDR1 as SGHTA and CDR2 as FQGNSA. V dropped 5 bases and J dropped 7 bases, with 14 bases sitting between them. This clonotype has only a few counts. Its antigen is still unknown. Study-level findings and limits: CMV-specific TCR beta clonotypes restricted by HLA-C dominated the ex vivo response. Individuals carrying CMV plus the relevant HLA were identified by cumulative frequency of public TCR beta families.

TCRdb itself ran the reads through MiXCR, one entry per CDR3 protein. The sample lists fewer than 650,000 distinct CDR3 sequences; around two fifths were seen once. V is TRBV7-2 and J is TRBJ2-5; D may correspond to TRBD1 or TRBD2 (7 bases each). The material was cultured PBMCs, obtained from culture after CMV antigen stimulation. The sequence was obtained from a human donor in good health (CMV status not recorded). Some clones in this sample may be carry-over from other donors' samples. CDR3 bases: TGTGCCAGCAGCCCAGGGGGGGCCGTGACCCAGTACTTC. It translates to CASSPGGAVTQYF.